One sample yielded the 27 T cell receptor beta chains listed below, sequenced in a study of blood T cells in healthy people across ages. A second PCR of 7 to 11 cycles used a sample-barcoded 5' primer and a J-beta primer mix. TCRdb re-analysed the 5' RACE reads in MiXCR, keeping a single row per CDR3 protein. The sample includes around 1.1 million distinct CDR3 sequences, around two fifths of them seen just once. Sequenced sample: blood. These receptors came from a man aged 18-30 years in good health.

The gene calls are TRBV30 and TRBJ2-3; TRBD2 matches 7 bases. This CDR3 comprises 15 residues. V shed 0 bases, J shed 2 bases, and the junction held 5 bases outside the gene matches. The germline V gene has CDR1 GTSNPN and CDR2 SVGIG (reference sequence). DNA for the CDR3: TGTGCCTGGAGTGTCGGCGGGGGTAACACAGATACGCAGTATTTT. Residues: CAWSVGGGNTDTQYF. The whole variable domain, remainder taken from reference TRBV30 and TRBJ2-3, is SQTIHQWPATLVQPVGSPLSLECTVEGTSNPNLYWYRQAAGRGLQLLFYSVGIGQISSEVPQNLSASRPQDRQFILSSKKLLLSDSGFYLCAWSVGGGNTDTQYFGPGTRLTVL.

The chain is built from TRBV3-1 and TRBJ2-5; 8 bases fit TRBD1. Judging by the DNA end, TRBJ2-7 fits better; the J call may be wrong. CDR3 length equals 14 residues. Germline values: CDR1 LGHDT, CDR2 YNNKEL (reference sequence). The CDR3 region has the DNA TGTGCCAGCAGCCCGGGACAGGAATTCTACGAGCAGTACTTC. Encoded protein: CASSPGQEFYEQYF.

On this clonotype: One junction end disagrees with the germline gene, perhaps due to a read error. The V gene is TRBV7-2, the J gene TRBJ2-5; TRBD1 aligns across 7 bases. The CDR3 runs 16 residues. In germline, CDR1 is SGHTA, CDR2 FQGNSA. Written as DNA, the CDR3 is TGTGCCAACAGCTTAGGTGTGACAGGGACCCAAGAGACCCAGTACTTC. It specifies CANSLGVTGTQETQYF. The entire variable domain, with the rest obtained from reference TRBV7-2 and TRBJ2-5, is as follows: GAGVSQSPSNKVTEKGKDVELRCDPISGHTALYWYRQSLGQGLEFLIYFQGNSAPDKSGLPSDRFSAERTGGSVSTLTIQRTQQEDSAVYLCANSLGVTGTQETQYFGPGTRLLVL.

This clonotype has more than one count but fewer than ten. The rearrangement joins TRBV27 to TRBJ1-2, with 8 bases that match TRBD1. V lost 6 bases and J lost 1; bases outside the gene matches: 13. Germline CDR1 MNHEY, CDR2 SMNVEV (reference sequence). CDR3 length: 17 residues. CDR3 protein: CASSPTGTGLINYGYTF. CDR3 nucleotide sequence: TGTGCCAGCAGCCCAACCGGGACAGGCCTAATTAACTATGGCTACACCTTC.

This clonotype was observed many times. The chain recombines TRBV20-1 with TRBJ1-2, with unresolved D. CDR1 and CDR2 from the germline V gene are DFQATT and SNEGSKA (reference sequence). Trimming removed 3 bases from V and 8 bases from J, with 10 bases in between. The CDR3 has 11 residues. The CDR3 DNA is TGCAGTGCTAGGGACTTGGGGGGCTACACCTTC. It is translated as CSARDLGGYTF.

CDR3 amino acids: CASSFPDYETDTQYF. The CDR3 DNA follows: TGTGCCAGCAGCTTCCCGGACTATGAGACAGATACGCAGTATTTT. V usage is TRBV7-2 and J usage is TRBJ2-3, with a possible D match to TRBD2 (6 bases). Trimming stripped 3 bases from V and 3 bases from J, with 13 bases between. This CDR3 comprises 15 residues. In germline, CDR1 is SGHTA, CDR2 FQGNSA.

The chain is built from TRBV12-3 or TRBV12-4 and TRBJ2-3; D may be TRBD1 (6 bases). The CDR3 is made up of 14 amino acids. V lost 6 bases and J 4 bases, leaving 14 bases between the germline ends. CDR3 nucleotides: TGTGCCAGCAGACGCACCCAGGGGCCAGATACGCAGTATTTT. This gives the protein CASRRTQGPDTQYF.

The chain is built from TRBV12-3 or TRBV12-4 and TRBJ1-1; no clear D. This CDR3 has 13 amino acids. V dropped 6 bases and J dropped 1 base, with 9 bases sitting between them. CDR3 in amino acids: CASRRVGNTEAFF. The CDR3 coding sequence is TGTGCCAGCAGGAGGGTAGGGAACACTGAAGCTTTCTTT.

This rearrangement joins TRBV20-1 to TRBJ2-2, with D uncertain. CDR3 length: 12 amino acids. Trimming took off 5 bases at V and 7 bases at J, with 11 bases between the two ends. Germline assignment: CDR1 DFQATT and CDR2 SNEGSKA (reference sequence). The CDR3, as DNA: TGCAGTGCTGGCCCGCCTGGCGGGGAGCTGTTTTTT. Encoded protein: CSAGPPGGELFF.

The chain employs TRBV9 and TRBJ2-4; 11 positions agree with TRBD1. With 3 bases clipped from V and 7 bases from J, the junction kept 6 bases outside the gene matches. CDR1 is SGDLS, CDR2 YYNGEE, per germline. There are 15 residues in the CDR3. The CDR3 is CASSERTGGRNIQYF. The DNA for the CDR3 is TGTGCCAGCAGCGAGCGGACAGGGGGCAGGAACATTCAGTACTTC.

As regards this clonotype: This clone may be a read error of a much larger clone one base away. The chain links TRBV28 to TRBJ1-5; D might be TRBD1 (5 bases). The CDR3 consists of 12 residues. Trimming left V 6 bases short and J 10 bases short, with 13 bases between. CDR1 and CDR2 from the germline V gene are MDHEN and SYDVKM. CDR3 DNA: TGTGCCAGCAGGTCCCAGAGGGGCCCCCAGCATTTT. This codes for CASRSQRGPQHF.

The V gene is TRBV7-2, the J gene TRBJ1-1, with D uncertain. Deletions cut 2 bases from V and 6 bases from J, with 13 bases between. The CDR3 length is 14 residues. CDR1 is SGHTA, CDR2 FQGNSA, per germline. CDR3 region: CASSLNNGDAEAFF. In DNA, the CDR3 is TGTGCCAGCAGCTTAAATAATGGCGACGCTGAAGCTTTCTTT.

The chain joins TRBV30 to TRBJ1-1; D is uncertain. CDR1 is GTSNPN, CDR2 SVGIG, per germline (reference sequence). V was shortened by 2 bases and J by 7 bases, with 11 bases between the two germline ends. CDR3 size: 12 residues. CDR3 in amino acids: CAWSSSAIEAFF. Written as DNA, the CDR3 is TGTGCCTGGAGTTCTTCGGCAATTGAAGCTTTCTTT.

Details on this clonotype: The junction shows a germline mismatch at one end, possibly a read error. The chain is built from TRBV4-2 and TRBJ2-4; D possibly matches TRBD1 or TRBD2 (6 bases each). The CDR3 is made up of 13 amino acids. Germline V CDR1 and CDR2: LGHNA, YNFKEQ. The CDR3 DNA reads TGTGTCAGCAGCCAAGATGGGGGGCGTGAGCAGTACTTC. Residues: CVSSQDGGREQYF.

V usage is TRBV12-3 or TRBV12-4 and J usage is TRBJ2-7, with D hard to call. The V end lost 1 base, the J end lost 4 bases, and 8 bases lay between the germline ends. The CDR3 is 13 residues long. The CDR3 protein is CASSLGRQYEQYF. The CDR3, as DNA: TGTGCCAGCAGTTTAGGTCGGCAATACGAGCAGTACTTC.

The V call is TRBV20-1, the J call TRBJ2-7; 7 bases are a match to TRBD2. The end of the DNA fits TRBJ2-5 better, so the J call may be wrong. The CDR3 sequence is 16 residues long. Per the germline V gene, CDR1 is DFQATT and CDR2 is SNEGSKA (reference sequence). CDR3 in DNA: TGCAGTGCTAGAGATCCTCTAGCGGCTTTTGGTGGGACCCAGTACTTC. It specifies CSARDPLAAFGGTQYF.

This clonotype was recorded only once. The rearrangement joins TRBV28 to TRBJ2-5; either TRBD1 or TRBD2 may supply D (5 bases each). The end of the DNA is better explained by TRBJ2-7, so the J call may be wrong. Germline assignment: CDR1 MDHEN and CDR2 SYDVKM. This CDR3 is 13 amino acids long. CDR3: CASARGATYEQYF. In DNA, the CDR3 is TGTGCCTCAGCCCGAGGGGCGACCTACGAGCAGTACTTC.

The V gene is TRBV7-2, the J gene TRBJ2-2, with 8 bases matching TRBD2. CDR1 and CDR2 from the germline V gene are SGHTA and FQGNSA. Trimming cost V 8 bases and J 6 bases; bases outside gene matches: 11. The CDR3 length is 15 residues. DNA of the CDR3: TGTGCCAGCCCTCGCGGCGGGGGGTTGTCCGGGGAGCTGTTTTTT. Translating it yields CASPRGGGLSGELFF.

The rearrangement joins TRBV3-1 to TRBJ2-3; TRBD2 matches at 15 bases. The CDR3 is made up of 18 amino acids. The V segment lost 0 bases and the J segment 4 bases; nucleotides outside the gene matches: 5. From germline, CDR1 is LGHDT and CDR2 YNNKEL (reference sequence). In nucleotides, the CDR3 is TGTGCCAGCAGCCAAGATTGGACTAGCGGGGGGGCCGCAGATACGCAGTATTTT. Its translation is CASSQDWTSGGAADTQYF.

The table lists this clonotype with many counts. The rearrangement links TRBV29-1 to TRBJ1-4; no definite D call. This CDR3 comprises 10 residues. V lost 4 bases, J lost 7 bases, and 4 bases lay in between. Germline V gene sequence: CDR1 SQVTM, CDR2 ANQGSEA. The CDR3 DNA sequence: TGCAGCGTTGGGAGTGAAAAACTGTTTTTT. Its translation is CSVGSEKLFF.

Notes on this clonotype: Since a much larger clone is just one base distant, this may be a read error. The genes are TRBV29-1 and TRBJ2-5; D possibly uses TRBD1 or TRBD2 (6 bases each). The germline CDR1 and CDR2 sequences are SQVTM and ANQGSEA. This CDR3 is 12 amino acids long. V gave up 3 bases and J gave up 11 bases, with 16 bases separating them. The CDR3 sequence: CSVERDINEQYF. The CDR3 DNA is TGCAGCGTTGAGCGGGACATAAATGAGCAGTACTTC.

V and J are TRBV7-9 and TRBJ2-5, with D perhaps matching TRBD2 (5 bases). Judging by the DNA end, TRBJ2-1 fits better; the J call may be wrong. The germline V gene has CDR1 SEHNR and CDR2 FQNEAQ (reference sequence). The length of the CDR3 is 14 residues. In DNA, the CDR3 is TGTGCCAGCAGCTTTGAGCTAGCTAAAGAGACCCAGTTCTTC. It is translated as CASSFELAKETQFF.

Details on this clonotype: Sequence at one end of the junction differs from germline and may be a read error. CDR3 sequence (DNA): TGCAGCGTCCGGGACAACGTGATGTCCGGGGGGCTGTTTTTT. This encodes CSVRDNVMSGGLFF. The V call is TRBV29-1, the J call TRBJ2-2; D assignment may be TRBD1 or TRBD2 (6 bases each). CDR1 and CDR2 from the germline V gene are SQVTM and ANQGSEA. This CDR3 contains 14 residues.

The chain links TRBV12-3 or TRBV12-4 to TRBJ1-5; TRBD1 matches at 7 bases. The CDR3 is made up of 13 amino acids. V gave up 5 bases and J gave up 7 bases; unmatched junction bases: 5. CDR3 sequence: CASSMTGRQPQHF. The CDR3 nucleotides are TGTGCCAGCAGTATGACAGGGAGACAGCCCCAGCATTTT.

CDR3 in amino acids: CASSATGTNYEQYF. The DNA of the CDR3 is TGTGCCAGCAGCGCTACAGGGACTAACTACGAGCAGTACTTC. The rearrangement uses TRBV11-2 and TRBJ2-4, with a possible D match to TRBD2 (7 bases). The J call may be mistaken, given a closer DNA end match to TRBJ2-7. CDR1 and CDR2 (germline): SGHAT, FQNNGV. The CDR3 contains 14 residues.

The chain joins TRBV4-1 to TRBJ2-1; 7 bases agree with TRBD2. The germline CDR1 and CDR2 sequences are MGHRA and YSYEKL. This CDR3 is 17 amino acids long. J gave up 3 bases and V 0 bases, and 8 bases lay outside the gene matches. The CDR3 region has the DNA TGCGCCAGCAGCCAAGATAAGGCCGGGGGGAACTACAATGAGCAGTTCTTC. Its translation: CASSQDKAGGNYNEQFF.

This chain connects TRBV20-1 to TRBJ2-2, with D uncertain. The CDR3 runs 14 residues. Between the trimmed V and J ends, which lost 0 bases and 0 bases, there was a span of 5 bases. Germline CDR1 is DFQATT and CDR2 is SNEGSKA (reference sequence). The CDR3 DNA reads as TGCAGTGCTAGAGACGACACGAACACCGGGGAGCTGTTTTTT. Translation gives CSARDDTNTGELFF.